This T cell receptor beta chain is drawn from a study of T cell responses to AZD1222 COVID-19 vaccine. Study context: The study pooled second doses at about 4 or about 12 weeks. Study results and caveats: After two AZD1222 doses, spike-specific TCR breadth and depth rose versus day 0. Unmutated variant regions are reportedly the target of nearly half of TCRs that are spike-specific. Scientists sampled the repertoires only once the peak T cell response had passed.

As regards this clone: The antigen is unknown. Other DNA sequences in the same sample also yield this CDR3.

TCRdb's copy holds only in-frame clones and misses some; the assay was immunoSEQ multiplex PCR. This sample has 100,000 to 150,000 clones; 75% to 90% occur once, and the top ten carry approximately 6.8%. This CDR3 is built from 14 residues. Germline CDR1 and CDR2: KGHSH and LQKENI. The V segment lost 3 bases and the J segment 3 bases; nucleotides outside the gene matches: 5. This receptor was identified in an adult in good health. The material was peripheral blood, obtained on day 0 of AZD1222 vaccination. The chain recombines TRBV18 with TRBJ2-7; 7 bases align to TRBD2. The chain's CDR3 is CASSPLGGDYEQYF. Written as DNA, the CDR3 is TGTGCCAGCTCACCGTTGGGAGGGGACTACGAGCAGTACTTC.